This TCR beta chain emerged from a study of Graves' ophthalmopathy and Graves' hyperthyroidism. Germline values: CDR1 SGHTA, CDR2 FQGNSA. The CDR3 is made up of 17 amino acids. V was cut by 6 bases and J by 3 bases, with 21 bases left in between. Scientists amplified the TCR beta CDR3 regions from RNA transcripts. Second-round multiplex PCR followed a first-round RT-PCR using HTBI primers. TCRdb reprocessed the multiplex PCR reads with MiXCR, giving one entry per CDR3 protein. This table holds around 1.1 million distinct CDR3 sequences, 35% to 40% found once. Overall study results and limits: For predicting ophthalmopathy progression, the model had 70.59% sensitivity and approximately 77% specificity.

Only newly diagnosed hyperthyroidism patients aged 18 to 65, with under 2 months' duration, were enrolled. Physicians reached a diagnosis by relying on clinical symptoms, serum thyroxine, TRAb, thyroid ultrasound and orbital computed tomography. As to this clonotype: The antigen remains unidentified.

The source is an adult man with Graves' hyperthyroidism. This rearrangement joins TRBV7-2 to TRBJ1-5; possible D gene TRBD1, 6 bases. Sequenced sample: peripheral blood or thyroid tissue (not recorded which). The CDR3 loop is CASSAHRDMGDNQPQHF. The CDR3 DNA reads TGTGCCAGCAGTGCACACCGGGACATGGGGGACAATCAGCCCCAGCATTTT. The entire variable domain, with the rest obtained from reference TRBV7-2 and TRBJ1-5, is as follows: GAGVSQSPSNKVTEKGKDVELRCDPISGHTALYWYRQSLGQGLEFLIYFQGNSAPDKSGLPSDRFSAERTGGSVSTLTIQRTQQEDSAVYLCASSAHRDMGDNQPQHFGDGTRLSIL.